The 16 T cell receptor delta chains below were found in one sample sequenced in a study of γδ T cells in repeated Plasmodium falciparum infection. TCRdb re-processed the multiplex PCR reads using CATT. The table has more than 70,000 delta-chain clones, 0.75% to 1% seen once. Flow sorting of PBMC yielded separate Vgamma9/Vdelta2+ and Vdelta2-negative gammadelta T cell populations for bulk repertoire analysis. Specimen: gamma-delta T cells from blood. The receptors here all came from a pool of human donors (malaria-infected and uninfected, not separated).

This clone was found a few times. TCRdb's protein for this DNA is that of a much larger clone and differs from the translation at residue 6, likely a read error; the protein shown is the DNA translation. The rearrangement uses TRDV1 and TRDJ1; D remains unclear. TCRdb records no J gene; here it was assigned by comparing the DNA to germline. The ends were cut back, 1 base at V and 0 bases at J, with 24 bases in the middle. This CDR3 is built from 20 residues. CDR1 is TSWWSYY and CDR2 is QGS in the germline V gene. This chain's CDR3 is CALGEPTSSPKLGDTDKLIF. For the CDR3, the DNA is TGTGCTCTTGGGGAACCCACGAGCAGCCCAAAACTAGGAGACACCGATAAACTCATCTTT.

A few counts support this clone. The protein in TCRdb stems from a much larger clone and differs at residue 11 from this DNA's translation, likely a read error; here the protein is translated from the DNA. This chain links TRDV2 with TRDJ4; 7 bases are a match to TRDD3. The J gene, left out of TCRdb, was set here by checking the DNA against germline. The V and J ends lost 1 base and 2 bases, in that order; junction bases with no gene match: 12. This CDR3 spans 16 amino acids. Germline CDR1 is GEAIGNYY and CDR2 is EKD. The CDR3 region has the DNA TGTGCCTGTGACACAAAGGCTGTCGGGGATATTAGACCCCTGATCTTT. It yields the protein CACDTKAVGDIRPLIF.

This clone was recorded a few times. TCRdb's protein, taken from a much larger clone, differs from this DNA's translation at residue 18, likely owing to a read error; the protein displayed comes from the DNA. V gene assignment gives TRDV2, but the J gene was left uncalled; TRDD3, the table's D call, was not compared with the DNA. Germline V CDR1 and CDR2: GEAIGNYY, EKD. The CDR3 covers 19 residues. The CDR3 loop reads CACNGVLGDTSLDSDKLTF. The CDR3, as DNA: TGTGCCTGTAATGGCGTACTGGGGGATACGAGCCTCGACAGCGATAAACTCACCTTT.

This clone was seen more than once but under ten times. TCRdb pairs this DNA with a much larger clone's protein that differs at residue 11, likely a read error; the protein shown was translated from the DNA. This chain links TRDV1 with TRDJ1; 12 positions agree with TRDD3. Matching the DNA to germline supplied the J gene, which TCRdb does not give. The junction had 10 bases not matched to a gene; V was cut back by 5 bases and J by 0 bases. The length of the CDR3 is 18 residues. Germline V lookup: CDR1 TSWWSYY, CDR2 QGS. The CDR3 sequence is CALGTPGGYALHTDKLIF. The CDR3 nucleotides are TGTGCTCTTGGGACCCCTGGGGGATACGCACTTCACACCGATAAACTCATCTTT.

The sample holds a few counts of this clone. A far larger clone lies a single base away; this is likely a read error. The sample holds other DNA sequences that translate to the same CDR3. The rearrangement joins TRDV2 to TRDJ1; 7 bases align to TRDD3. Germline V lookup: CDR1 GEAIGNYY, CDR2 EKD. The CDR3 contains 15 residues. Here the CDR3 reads CACDTLGGPTDKLIF. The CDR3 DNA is TGTGCCTGTGACACGCTGGGGGGCCCCACCGATAAGCTCATCTTT.

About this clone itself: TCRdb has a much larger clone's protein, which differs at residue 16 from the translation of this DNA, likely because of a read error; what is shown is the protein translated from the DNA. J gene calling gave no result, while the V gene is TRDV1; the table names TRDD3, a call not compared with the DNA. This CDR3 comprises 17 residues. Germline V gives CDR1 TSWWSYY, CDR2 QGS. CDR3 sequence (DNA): TGTGCTCTTGGGACCGCTTCCTTCTGGGGGAGACACGATAAACTCACCTTT. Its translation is CALGTASFWGRHDKLTF.

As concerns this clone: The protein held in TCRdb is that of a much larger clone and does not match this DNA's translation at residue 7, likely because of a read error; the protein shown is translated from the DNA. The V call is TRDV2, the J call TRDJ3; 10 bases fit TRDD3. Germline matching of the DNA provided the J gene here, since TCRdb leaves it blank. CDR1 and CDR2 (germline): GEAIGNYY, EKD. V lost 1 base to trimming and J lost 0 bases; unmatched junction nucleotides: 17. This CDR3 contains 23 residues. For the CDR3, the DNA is TGTGCCTGTGACACGGGAAGGAGAACTGGGGGATCCGAAAGCTCCTGGGACACCCGACAGATGTTTTTC. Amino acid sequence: CACDTGRRTGGSESSWDTRQMFF.

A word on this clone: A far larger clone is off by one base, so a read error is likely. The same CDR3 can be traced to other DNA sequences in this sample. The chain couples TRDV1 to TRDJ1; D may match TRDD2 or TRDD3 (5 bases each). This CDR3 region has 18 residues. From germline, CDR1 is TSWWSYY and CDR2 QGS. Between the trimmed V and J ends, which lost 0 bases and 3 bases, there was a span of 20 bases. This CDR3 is CALGELILITGGSDKLIF. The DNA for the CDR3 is TGTGCTCTTGGGGAACTAATCCTAATTACTGGAGGATCCGATAAACTCATCTTT.

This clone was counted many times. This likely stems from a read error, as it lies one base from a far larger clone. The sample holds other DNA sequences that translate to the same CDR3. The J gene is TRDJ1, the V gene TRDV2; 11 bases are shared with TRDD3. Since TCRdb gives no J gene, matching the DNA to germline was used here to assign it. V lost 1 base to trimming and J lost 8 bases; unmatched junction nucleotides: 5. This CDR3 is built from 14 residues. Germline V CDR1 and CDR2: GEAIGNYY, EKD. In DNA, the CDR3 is TGTGCCTGTGACACAATGGGGGATACGCACAAACTCATCTTT. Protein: CACDTMGDTHKLIF.

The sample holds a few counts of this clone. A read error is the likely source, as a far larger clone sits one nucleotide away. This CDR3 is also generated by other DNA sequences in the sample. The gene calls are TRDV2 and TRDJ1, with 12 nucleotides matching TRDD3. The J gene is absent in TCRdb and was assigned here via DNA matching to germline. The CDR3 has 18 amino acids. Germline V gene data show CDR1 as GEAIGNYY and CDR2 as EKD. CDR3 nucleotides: TGCGCCTGTGACCCGTTACTGGGGGATACCCGGAACACCGATAAACTCATCTTT. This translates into CACDPLLGDTRNTDKLIF.

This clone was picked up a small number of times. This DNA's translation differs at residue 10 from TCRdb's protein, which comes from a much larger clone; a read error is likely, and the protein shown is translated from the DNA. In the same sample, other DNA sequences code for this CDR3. CDR3 nucleotides: TGTGCCTGTGACTCCGTACTGGGGGATGCCAAACTCATCTTT. It translates to CACDSVLGDAKLIF. The V and J genes are TRDV2 and TRDJ1; 10 bases match TRDD3. Germline matching of the DNA provided the J gene here, since TCRdb leaves it blank. Losses at the gene ends were 3 bases for V and 8 bases for J; bases not matched to a gene: 8. This CDR3 comprises 14 residues. Germline lookup yields CDR1 GEAIGNYY and CDR2 EKD.

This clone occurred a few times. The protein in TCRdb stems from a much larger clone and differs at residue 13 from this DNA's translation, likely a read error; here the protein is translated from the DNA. The CDR3 nucleotides read TGTGCTCTTGGGGAACCGGCTGACTGGGGGATACCGACCGATAAACTCATCTTT. Amino acid sequence: CALGEPADWGIPTDKLIF. The chain is built from TRDV1 and TRDJ1; TRDD3 matches 12 bases. The CDR3 is 18 amino acids. V lost 1 base to trimming and J lost 2 bases; unmatched junction nucleotides: 8. Germline V gene data show CDR1 as TSWWSYY and CDR2 as QGS.

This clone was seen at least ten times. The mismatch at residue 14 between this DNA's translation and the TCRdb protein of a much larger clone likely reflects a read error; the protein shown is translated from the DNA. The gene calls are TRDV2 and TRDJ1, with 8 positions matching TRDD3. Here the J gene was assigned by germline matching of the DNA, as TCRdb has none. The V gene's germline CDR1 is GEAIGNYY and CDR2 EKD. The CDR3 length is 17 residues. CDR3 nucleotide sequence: TGTGCCTGTGACACCGTCTCCGGGATACGAAACACCGATGAACTCATCTTT. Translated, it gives CACDTVSGIRNTDELIF.

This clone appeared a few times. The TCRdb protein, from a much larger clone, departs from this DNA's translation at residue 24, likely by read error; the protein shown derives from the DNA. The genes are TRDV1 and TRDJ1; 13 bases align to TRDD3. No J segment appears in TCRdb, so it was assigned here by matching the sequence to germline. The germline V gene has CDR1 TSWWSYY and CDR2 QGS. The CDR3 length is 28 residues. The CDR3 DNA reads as TGTGCTCTTGGGGAACGGGAGCCACTCTACACCCTTGACTGGGGGATACGCACCGACTGCCGAAACACCGGTAAACTCATCTTT. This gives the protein CALGEREPLYTLDWGIRTDCRNTGKLIF.

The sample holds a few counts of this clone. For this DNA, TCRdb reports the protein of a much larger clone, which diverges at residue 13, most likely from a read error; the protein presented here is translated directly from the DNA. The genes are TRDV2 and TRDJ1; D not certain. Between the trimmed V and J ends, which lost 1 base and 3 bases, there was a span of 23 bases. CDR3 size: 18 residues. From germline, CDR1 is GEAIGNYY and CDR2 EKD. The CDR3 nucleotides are TGTGCCTGTGACACGAAGTACTACCAGCCGATGTACCCCGATAAACTCATCTTT. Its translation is CACDTKYYQPMYPDKLIF.

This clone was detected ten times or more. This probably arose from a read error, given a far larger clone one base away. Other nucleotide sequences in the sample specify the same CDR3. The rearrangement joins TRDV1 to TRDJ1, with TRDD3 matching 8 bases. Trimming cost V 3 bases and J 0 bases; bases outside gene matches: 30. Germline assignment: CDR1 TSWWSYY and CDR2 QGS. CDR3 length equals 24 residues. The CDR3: CALGELGINFRNSWGSTYTDKLIF. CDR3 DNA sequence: TGTGCTCTTGGGGAGCTAGGTATAAATTTCCGGAACTCCTGGGGGAGTACGTACACCGATAAACTCATCTTT.